What follows are 27 T cell receptor beta chains derived from one specimen sequenced in a study of CD8+ T cells in alopecia areata. Treatment meaning: oral pan-JAK inhibitor, 5-10 mg twice daily. TCR sequencing used cDNA made by reverse transcription of extracted RNA. Only in-frame clones appear in the TCRdb table, and some are missing; sequencing was by immunoSEQ multiplex PCR. The sample contains about 120,000 clones, roughly three fifths of which appear only once. Sequencing was performed on CD4+ T cells sorted from blood, taken at week 24, from a patient treated with tofacitinib. The receptors stem from a human donor with alopecia areata.

The rearrangement uses TRBV5-6 and TRBJ1-1; D is unclear. Trimming took 4 bases from V and 7 from J, leaving 20 bases between them. CDR3 length equals 15 residues. CDR1 SGHDT and CDR2 YYEEEE come from the germline V gene. CDR3 loop: CASSRSTTTLSEAFF. The CDR3 DNA reads as TGTGCCAGCAGCCGCTCAACCACAACACTTAGTGAAGCTTTCTTT. The full variable domain, completed using reference TRBV5-6 and TRBJ1-1, is DAGVTQSPTHLIKTRGQQVTLRCSPKSGHDTVSWYQQALGQGPQFIFQYYEEEERQRGNFPDRFSGHQFPNYSSELNVNALLLGDSALYLCASSRSTTTLSEAFFGQGTRLTVV.

The chain recombines TRBV19 with TRBJ1-2, with 7 nucleotides matching TRBD1. Germline lookup yields CDR1 LNHDA and CDR2 SQIVND (reference sequence). V lost 7 bases and J lost 8; bases outside the gene matches: 13. The CDR3 loop spans 14 amino acids. CDR3 sequence reads: CASTGGQATGGYTF. CDR3 in DNA: TGTGCCAGTACCGGAGGACAGGCGACAGGGGGCTACACCTTC.

Regarding this clone: Other nucleotide sequences from this sample produce the same CDR3. The chain carries TRBV7-2 and TRBJ1-2; the D gene is possibly TRBD1 (5 bases). CDR1 is SGHTA, CDR2 FQGNSA, per germline. This CDR3 region has 13 residues. V was cut by 7 bases and J by 11 bases, with 20 bases left in between. This chain's CDR3 is CASTPGTEKSYTF. The CDR3 bases are TGTGCCAGCACCCCCGGGACCGAGAAAAGTTACACCTTC.

In its sample, this clone was seen a few times. The gene calls are TRBV29-1 and TRBJ2-5; D not certain. Trimming took off 5 bases at V and 5 bases at J, with 15 bases between the two ends. The CDR3 extends over 13 amino acids. Looked up from germline, CDR1 is SQVTM and CDR2 is ANQGSEA. CDR3 sequence reads: CSVLDPVGETQYF. The CDR3 DNA reads TGCAGCGTTTTGGACCCAGTTGGGGAGACCCAGTACTTC. Filled out from reference TRBV29-1 and TRBJ2-5, the complete variable domain reads SAVISQKPSRDICQRGTSLTIQCQVDSQVTMMFWYRQQPGQSLTLIATANQGSEATYESGFVIDKFPISRPNLTFSTLTVSNMSPEDSSIYLCSVLDPVGETQYFGPGTRLLVL.

This clone was found many times. The rearrangement links TRBV2 to TRBJ2-4; D gene ambiguous. The CDR3 length is 13 residues. V gave up 5 bases and J gave up 7 bases, with 12 bases separating them. Germline CDR1 reads SNHLY; CDR2 reads FYNNEI. CDR3 sequence (DNA): TGTGCCAGCAGTTCGGACGGGTCTAACATTCAGTACTTC. Amino acid sequence: CASSSDGSNIQYF.

This chain connects TRBV27 to TRBJ2-5, with D possibly TRBD2 on 6 matching bases. Germline CDR1 MNHEY, CDR2 SMNVEV (reference sequence). The CDR3 extends over 14 amino acids. Trimming stripped 6 bases from V and 7 bases from J, with 18 bases between. Written as DNA, the CDR3 is TGTGCCAGCAGGGAGTGGCGCGGGGATGGGACCCAGTACTTC. It codes for CASREWRGDGTQYF.

Only a few counts were recorded for this clone. V is TRBV9 and J is TRBJ2-1; D remains ambiguous. CDR1 and CDR2 from the germline V gene are SGDLS and YYNGEE. The V end lost 3 bases, the J end lost 6 bases, and 10 bases lay between the germline ends. CDR3 length: 13 residues. The CDR3 nucleotides read TGTGCCAGCAGCGGCCGACTGGGCAATGAGCAGTTCTTC. It yields the protein CASSGRLGNEQFF.

The chain employs TRBV9 and TRBJ2-3; D may be TRBD1 (5 bases). Trimming shortened V by 3 bases and J by 5 bases, and 10 bases separated the two germline ends. The germline V gene encodes CDR1 SGDLS and CDR2 YYNGEE. CDR3 length: 13 residues. In DNA form, the CDR3 reads TGTGCCAGCAGCGCCACAGGTAGAGATACGCAGTATTTT. This sequence encodes CASSATGRDTQYF.

V is TRBV30 and J is TRBJ1-6; perhaps TRBD1 as D (5 bases). The germline V and J ends were trimmed by 0 bases and 6 bases, with 12 bases remaining between them. CDR3 length equals 15 residues. Germline V gene sequence: CDR1 GTSNPN, CDR2 SVGIG (reference sequence). The CDR3 region has the DNA TGTGCCTGGAGTGTACCCGGGACTGGTAATTCACCCCTCCACTTT. Protein: CAWSVPGTGNSPLHF.

The sample holds a few counts of this clone. The J gene is TRBJ2-2, the V gene TRBV6-5; unclear D gene. This CDR3 is 14 amino acids long. The germline V gene has CDR1 MNHEY and CDR2 SVGAGI. The germline V and J ends were trimmed by 6 bases and 1 base, with 9 bases remaining between them. CDR3 sequence: CASRSNLNTGELFF. The CDR3 region has the DNA TGTGCCAGCAGGTCCAACCTGAACACCGGGGAGCTGTTTTTT.

The chain carries TRBV29-1 and TRBJ2-2; D is ambiguous. Germline CDR1 is SQVTM and CDR2 is ANQGSEA. The CDR3 totals 13 residues. V was shortened by 7 bases and J by 1 base, with 10 bases between the two germline ends. The CDR3 loop reads CSASNRNTGELFF. The DNA of the CDR3 is TGCAGCGCCTCGAACAGGAACACCGGGGAGCTGTTTTTT.

The chain couples TRBV6-5 to TRBJ1-2; 8 positions agree with TRBD1. V dropped 6 bases and J dropped 1; count of bases not matched to a gene: 4. The CDR3 is 14 amino acids. CDR1 is MNHEY and CDR2 is SVGAGI in the germline V gene. The CDR3 loop reads CASRRQGNNYGYTF. CDR3 DNA: TGTGCCAGCAGGAGACAGGGGAATAACTATGGCTACACCTTC.

CDR3 sequence (DNA): TGCGCCAGCAGCTTAGCTGGTGGGACCTACGAGCAGTACTTC. It codes for CASSLAGGTYEQYF. The chain links TRBV5-1 to TRBJ2-7, with D uncertain. Trimming removed 2 bases from V and 2 bases from J, with 11 bases in between. The CDR3 loop spans 14 amino acids. Germline CDR1 reads SGHRS; CDR2 reads YFSETQ.

This clone was counted a single time. The junction shows a germline mismatch at one end, possibly a read error. The CDR3: CASSLAGLNTGELFF. The CDR3 region has the DNA TGTGCTAGCAGCTTAGCGGGGTTGAACACCGGGGAGCTGTTTTTT. The V and J genes are TRBV7-7 and TRBJ2-2, with 8 bases that match TRBD2. The V gene's germline CDR1 is SSHAT and CDR2 FNYEAQ (reference sequence). The CDR3 contains 15 residues.

The rearrangement uses TRBV30 and TRBJ1-4; D gene uncertain. The CDR3 runs 14 residues. Germline V gives CDR1 GTSNPN, CDR2 SVGIG (reference sequence). V lost 0 bases and J 3 bases, leaving 8 bases between the germline ends. CDR3 sequence (DNA): TGTGCCTGGAGTGTGTGGCAGCCTAATGAAAAACTGTTTTTT. This sequence encodes CAWSVWQPNEKLFF.

The V gene is TRBV9, the J gene TRBJ1-2; 8 nucleotides agree with TRBD1. Germline V CDR1 and CDR2: SGDLS, YYNGEE. The length of the CDR3 is 17 residues. Trimming removed 0 bases from V and 4 bases from J; junction bases left unmatched: 11. The CDR3 spells CASSVGGTGAVGYGYTF. The CDR3 region has the DNA TGTGCCAGCAGCGTAGGCGGGACAGGTGCGGTTGGCTATGGCTACACCTTC.

The chain uses TRBV29-1 and TRBJ1-2; D unclear. From germline, CDR1 is SQVTM and CDR2 ANQGSEA. CDR3 size: 14 residues. The V end lost 5 bases, the J end lost 4 bases, and 17 bases lay between the germline ends. CDR3: CSVRVGVGSYGYTF. As DNA, the CDR3 is TGCAGCGTTCGGGTCGGAGTCGGTAGCTATGGCTACACCTTC.

With respect to this clone: Other DNA sequences in the same sample also yield this CDR3. The CDR3 bases are TGTGCCAGCAGCCTGACTAGCGGGGGGGCCCATGAGCAGTTCTTC. Its protein product is CASSLTSGGAHEQFF. The rearrangement links TRBV5-4 to TRBJ2-1, with TRBD2 matching 14 bases. Germline V CDR1 and CDR2: SGHNT, YYREEE (reference sequence). The CDR3 consists of 15 residues. V trimming: 4 bases; J trimming: 8 bases; junction bases outside the gene matches: 5.

The table lists this clone with a few counts. The V gene is TRBV19, the J gene TRBJ2-5, with TRBD2 identical over 8 bases. This CDR3 is 15 amino acids long. V lost 5 bases to trimming and J lost 4 bases; unmatched junction nucleotides: 9. Germline V lookup: CDR1 LNHDA, CDR2 SQIVND (reference sequence). CDR3 in amino acids: CASSPQAGERETQYF. Written as DNA, the CDR3 is TGTGCCAGTAGTCCGCAAGCGGGGGAGAGAGAGACCCAGTACTTC.

V usage is TRBV5-1 and J usage is TRBJ2-1; no firm D call. The V end lost 0 bases, the J end lost 4 bases, and 5 bases lay between the germline ends. The germline V gene encodes CDR1 SGHRS and CDR2 YFSETQ. The CDR3 extends over 13 amino acids. CDR3 coding DNA: TGCGCCAGCAGCTTGGACGAGTACAATGAGCAGTTCTTC. Amino acid sequence: CASSLDEYNEQFF.

The rearrangement joins TRBV14 to TRBJ2-5, with no clear D. V was pared by 0 bases and J by 5 bases, with 13 bases between. Germline V gene sequence: CDR1 SGHDN, CDR2 FVKESK. This CDR3 spans 15 amino acids. CDR3 DNA sequence: TGTGCCAGCAGCCAAGAGCTGGGGTTGCGGGAGACCCAGTACTTC. This translates into CASSQELGLRETQYF.

The chain carries TRBV25-1 and TRBJ1-2; the match to TRBD1 covers 9 bases. The CDR3 is 14 amino acids. The ends lost 0 bases at V and 9 bases at J; junction bases unmatched: 5. CDR1 is MGHDK and CDR2 is SYGVNS in the germline V gene. For the CDR3, the DNA is TGTGCCAGCAGTGAATATACAGGGGGCGTCCGCTACACCTTC. This gives the protein CASSEYTGGVRYTF.

This clone was detected once. J is TRBJ2-5 and V is TRBV19; the D gene is possibly TRBD1 (6 bases). The CDR3 extends over 11 amino acids. Deletions cut 7 bases from V and 5 bases from J, with 8 bases between. Germline V CDR1 and CDR2: LNHDA, SQIVND (reference sequence). Here the CDR3 DNA reads TGTGCCAGTATGAGGGGGGAGACCCAGTACTTC. This sequence encodes CASMRGETQYF.

The J gene is TRBJ2-7, the V gene TRBV6-5; possibly TRBD1 or TRBD2 for D (6 bases each). V gave up 0 bases and J gave up 3 bases, with 12 bases separating them. Germline loops: CDR1 MNHEY, CDR2 SVGAGI. The CDR3 length is 15 residues. The CDR3 DNA sequence: TGTGCCAGCAGTTACTCAGGAGGGGGGATCTACGAGCAGTACTTC. Translating gives CASSYSGGGIYEQYF.

This clone has only one observation. The chain recombines TRBV15 with TRBJ1-2; D call uncertain. Trimming removed 0 bases from V and 8 bases from J, with 7 bases in between. Germline V lookup: CDR1 LNHNV, CDR2 YYDKDF (reference sequence). The CDR3 contains 12 residues. CDR3 in DNA: TGTGCCACCAGCAGAGATCTTGAGGGCTACACCTTC. Translation: CATSRDLEGYTF.

The rearrangement uses TRBV2 and TRBJ1-6, with 9 positions matching TRBD1. This CDR3 has 16 residues. The germline V gene has CDR1 SNHLY and CDR2 FYNNEI. J gave up 6 bases and V 5 bases, and 8 bases lay outside the gene matches. As DNA, the CDR3 is TGTGCCAGCAGTCCGGACAGGGGTATTGGTAATTCACCCCTCCACTTT. Translating it yields CASSPDRGIGNSPLHF.

J is TRBJ2-1 and V is TRBV29-1; 8 positions agree with TRBD2. CDR3 length: 14 amino acids. The V gene's germline CDR1 is SQVTM and CDR2 ANQGSEA. V shed 2 bases, J shed 7 bases, and the junction held 7 bases outside the gene matches. The CDR3 DNA reads as TGCAGCGTTGAACTAGCGGGCCTTTTTAATGAGCAGTTCTTC. It codes for CSVELAGLFNEQFF.